This T cell receptor (beta chain) was profiled in a study of beta chain features in type 1 diabetes. About the study: Across the samples, over 85 million sorted cells were examined in total. General observations from the study: In the patient group, naive, central memory and Treg TCRB repertoires seemed more alike than in the healthy donor group. Shorter TCRB CDR3s, moderately but significantly so, marked every one of the four CD4+ subsets in Type 1 diabetes patients.

The authors reverse transcribed all of the isolated RNA, so sequencing captured expressed TCRB transcripts. Sequenced by immunoSEQ multiplex PCR; TCRdb stores in-frame clones only, minus some. Among just over 15,000 clones, 55% to 75% were seen once, and the ten largest hold 2% to 3%. Germline lookup yields CDR1 SGHVS and CDR2 FQNEAQ. The CDR3 is 14 amino acids. Once sorted, every population was more than 95% pure. This clone was seen only once. What it recognizes is unknown. Sequencing used Tregs from blood. The V call is TRBV7-8, the J call TRBJ2-5; TRBD2 is a possible D gene (6 bases). The DNA end lines up better with TRBJ2-7; the J call may be wrong. This sequence originates from a man between 25 and 39 years old with type 1 diabetes. Here the CDR3 DNA reads TGTGCCAGCACCTGGAGGGCCTCCTCCTACGAGCAGTACTTC. Its protein product is CASTWRASSYEQYF.